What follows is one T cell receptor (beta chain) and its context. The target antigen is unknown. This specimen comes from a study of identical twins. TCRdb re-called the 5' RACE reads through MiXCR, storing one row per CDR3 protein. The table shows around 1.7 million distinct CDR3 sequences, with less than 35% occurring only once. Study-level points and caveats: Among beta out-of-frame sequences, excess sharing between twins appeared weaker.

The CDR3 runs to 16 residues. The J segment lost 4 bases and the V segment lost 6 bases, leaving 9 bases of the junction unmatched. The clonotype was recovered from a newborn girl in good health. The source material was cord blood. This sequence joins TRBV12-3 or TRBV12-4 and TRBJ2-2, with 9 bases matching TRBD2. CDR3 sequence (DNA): TGTGCCAGCAGGGCTATAGCGGGGGCACCCACCGGGGAGCTGTTTTTT. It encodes CASRAIAGAPTGELFF.